This T cell receptor beta chain was sequenced in a study of cytomegalovirus exposure and HLA in healthy donors. V was trimmed by 6 bases and J by 0 bases, leaving 9 bases between them. This CDR3 is built from 14 residues. Looked up from germline, CDR1 is MNHEY and CDR2 is SMNVEV (reference sequence). The study ran its PCR with 60 Vbeta and 13 Jbeta primers. Sequencing was performed with immunoSEQ multiplex PCR; in TCRdb, only in-frame clones are kept and a portion is missing. The sample holds about 100,000 clones, about 80% seen once. The sample was PBMCs. The TCR sequence derives from a female donor in good health and CMV-seropositive. The gene calls are TRBV27 and TRBJ2-1, with a weak D call TRBD1 (6 bases). The CDR3 reads CASRRGSSYNEQFF. In DNA, the CDR3 is TGTGCCAGCAGAAGGGGGAGCTCCTACAATGAGCAGTTCTTC.